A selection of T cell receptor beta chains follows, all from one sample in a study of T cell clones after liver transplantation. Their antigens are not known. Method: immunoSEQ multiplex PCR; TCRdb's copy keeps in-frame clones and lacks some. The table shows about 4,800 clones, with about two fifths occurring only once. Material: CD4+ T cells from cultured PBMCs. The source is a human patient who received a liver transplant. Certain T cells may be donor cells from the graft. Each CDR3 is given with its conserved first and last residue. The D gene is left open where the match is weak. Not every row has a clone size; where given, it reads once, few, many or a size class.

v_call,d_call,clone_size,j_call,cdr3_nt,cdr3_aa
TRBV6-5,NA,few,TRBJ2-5,TGTGCCAGCAGTTATTCCGCGACTTACCAAGAGACCCAGTACTTC,CASSYSATYQETQYF
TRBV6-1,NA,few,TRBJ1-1,TGTGCCAGCAGTGATCCGGGTTTGAACACTGAAGCTTTCTTT,CASSDPGLNTEAFF
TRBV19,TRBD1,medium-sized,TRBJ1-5,TGTGCCAGTAGTCGCTTCAGGGGGCCCGGTCAGCCCCAGCATTTT,CASSRFRGPGQPQHF
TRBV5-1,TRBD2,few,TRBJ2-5,TGCGCCAGCAGCCCTGGCACCCTAGCGGGAGTCGTGGGAGAGACCCAGTACTTC,CASSPGTLAGVVGETQYF
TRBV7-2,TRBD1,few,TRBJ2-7,TGTGCCAGCAGTCGGGACAGACCCCCCTACGAGCAGTACTTC,CASSRDRPPYEQYF
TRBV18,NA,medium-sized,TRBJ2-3,TGTGCCAGCTCACCCGGCACAGATACGCAGTATTTT,CASSPGTDTQYF
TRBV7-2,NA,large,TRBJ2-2,TGTGCCAGCAGCTTCACGAACACCGGGGAGCTGTTTTTT,CASSFTNTGELFF
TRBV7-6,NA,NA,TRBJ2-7,TGTGCCAGCAGCCTGGGACCAAACTACGAGCAGTACTTC,CASSLGPNYEQYF
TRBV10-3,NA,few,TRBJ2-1,TGTGCCATCAGTGAGTCGAGGCAGAACAATGAGCAGTTCTTC,CAISESRQNNEQFF
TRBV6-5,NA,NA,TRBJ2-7,TGTGCCAGCAGCCAAGCCCAGGGACCCTACGAGCAGTACTTC,CASSQAQGPYEQYF
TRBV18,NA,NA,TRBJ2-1,TGTGCCAGCTCATCACCAGCGACTTACAATGAGCAGTTCTTC,CASSSPATYNEQFF
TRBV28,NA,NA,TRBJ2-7,TGTGCCAGCAGTGGGCCCACCATTTACGAGCAGTACTTC,CASSGPTIYEQYF
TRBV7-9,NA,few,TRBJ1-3,TGTGCCAGCAGCTCCCTTGGGGGACTCTCTGGAAACACCATATATTTT,CASSSLGGLSGNTIYF
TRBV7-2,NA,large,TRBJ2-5,TGTGCCAGCAGCTTAGCCACTCACCAAGAGACCCAGTACTTC,CASSLATHQETQYF
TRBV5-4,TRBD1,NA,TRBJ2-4,TGTGCCAGCAGCTTAGTAGGGGGCCTCAAAAACATTCAGTACTTC,CASSLVGGLKNIQYF
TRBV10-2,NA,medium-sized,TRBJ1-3,TGCGCCAGCAGTTGGGACTCTGGAAACACCATATATTTT,CASSWDSGNTIYF
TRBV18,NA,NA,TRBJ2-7,TGTGCCAGCTCACCGTCCATGGAAGGGGAGCAGTACTTC,CASSPSMEGEQYF
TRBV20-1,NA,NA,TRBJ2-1,TGCAGTGCGGAAGACAATGAGCAGTTCTTC,CSAEDNEQFF
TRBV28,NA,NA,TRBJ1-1,TGTGCCAGCAGTTTACAGAACACTGAAGCTTTCTTT,CASSLQNTEAFF
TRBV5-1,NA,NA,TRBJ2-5,TGCGCCAGCACTCTTAGTAGTCGGGAGACCCAGTACTTC,CASTLSSRETQYF
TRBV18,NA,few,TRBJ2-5,TGTGCCAGCTCACCAGGGGGCCAAGAGACCCAGTACTTC,CASSPGGQETQYF
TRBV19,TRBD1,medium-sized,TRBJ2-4,TGTGCCAGTAGTAATTACGGGACAGGGTCCAGCAAAAACATTCAGTACTTC,CASSNYGTGSSKNIQYF